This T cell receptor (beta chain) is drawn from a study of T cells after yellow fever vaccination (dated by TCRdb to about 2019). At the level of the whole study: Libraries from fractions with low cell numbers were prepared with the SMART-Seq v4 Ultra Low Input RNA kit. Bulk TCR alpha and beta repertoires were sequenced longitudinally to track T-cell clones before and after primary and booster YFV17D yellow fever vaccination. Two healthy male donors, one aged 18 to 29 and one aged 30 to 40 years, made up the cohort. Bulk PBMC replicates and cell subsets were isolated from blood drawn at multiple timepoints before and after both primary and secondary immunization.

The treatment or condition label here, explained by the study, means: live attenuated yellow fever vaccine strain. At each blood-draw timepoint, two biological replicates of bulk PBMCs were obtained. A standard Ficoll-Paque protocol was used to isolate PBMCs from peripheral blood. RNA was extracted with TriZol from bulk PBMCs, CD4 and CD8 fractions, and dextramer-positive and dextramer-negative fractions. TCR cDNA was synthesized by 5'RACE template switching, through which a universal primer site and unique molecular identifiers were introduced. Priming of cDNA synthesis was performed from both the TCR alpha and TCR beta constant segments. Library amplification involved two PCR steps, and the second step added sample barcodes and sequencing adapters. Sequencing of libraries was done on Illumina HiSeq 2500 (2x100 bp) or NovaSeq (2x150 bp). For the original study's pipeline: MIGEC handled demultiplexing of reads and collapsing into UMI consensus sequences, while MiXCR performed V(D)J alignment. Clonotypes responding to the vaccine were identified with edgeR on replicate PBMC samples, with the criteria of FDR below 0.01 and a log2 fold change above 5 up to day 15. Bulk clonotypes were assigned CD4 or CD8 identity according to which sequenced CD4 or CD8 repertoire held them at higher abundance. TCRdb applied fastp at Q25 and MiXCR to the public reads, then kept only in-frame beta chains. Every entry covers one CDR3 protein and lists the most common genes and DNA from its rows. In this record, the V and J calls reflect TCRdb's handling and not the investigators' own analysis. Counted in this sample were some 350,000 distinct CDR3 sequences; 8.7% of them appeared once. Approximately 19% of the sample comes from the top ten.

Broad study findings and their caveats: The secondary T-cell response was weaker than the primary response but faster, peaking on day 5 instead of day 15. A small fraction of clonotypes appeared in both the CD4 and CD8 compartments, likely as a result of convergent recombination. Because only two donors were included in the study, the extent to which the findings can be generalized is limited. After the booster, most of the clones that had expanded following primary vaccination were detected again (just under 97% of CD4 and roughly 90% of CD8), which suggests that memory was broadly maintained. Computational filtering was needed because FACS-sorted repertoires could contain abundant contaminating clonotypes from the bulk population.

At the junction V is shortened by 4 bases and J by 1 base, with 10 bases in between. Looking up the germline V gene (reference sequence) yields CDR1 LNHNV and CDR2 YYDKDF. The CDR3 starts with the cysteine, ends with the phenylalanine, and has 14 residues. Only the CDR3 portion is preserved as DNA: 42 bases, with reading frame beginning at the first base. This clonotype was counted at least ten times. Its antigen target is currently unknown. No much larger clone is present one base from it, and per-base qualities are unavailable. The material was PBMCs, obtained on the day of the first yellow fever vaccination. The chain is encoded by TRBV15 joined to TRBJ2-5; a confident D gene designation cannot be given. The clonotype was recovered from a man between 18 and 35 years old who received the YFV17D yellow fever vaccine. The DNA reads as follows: TGTGCCACCAGCATGGCCGGGTTCCAAGAGACCCAGTACTTC. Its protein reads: CATSMAGFQETQYF.